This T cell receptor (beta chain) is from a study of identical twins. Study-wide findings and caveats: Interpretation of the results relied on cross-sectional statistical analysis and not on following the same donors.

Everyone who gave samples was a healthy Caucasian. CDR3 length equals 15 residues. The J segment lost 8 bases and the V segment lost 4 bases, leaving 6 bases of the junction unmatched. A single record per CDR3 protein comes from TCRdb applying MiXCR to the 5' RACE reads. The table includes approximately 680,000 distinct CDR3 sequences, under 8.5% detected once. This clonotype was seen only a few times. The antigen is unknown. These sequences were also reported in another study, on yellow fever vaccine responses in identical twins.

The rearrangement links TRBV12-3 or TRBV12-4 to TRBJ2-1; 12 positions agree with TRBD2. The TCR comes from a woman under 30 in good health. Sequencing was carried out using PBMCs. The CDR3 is CASSYRTSGVDEQFF. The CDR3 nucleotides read TGTGCCAGCAGTTATAGGACTAGCGGGGTTGATGAGCAGTTCTTC.